This is a list of T cell receptor beta chains from one sample in a study of cytomegalovirus exposure and HLA in healthy donors. Data came from immunoSEQ multiplex PCR; TCRdb stores just in-frame clones and leaves some out. This specimen shows tens of thousands of clones; the ten leading clones hold less than 20%. Material for sequencing was PBMCs. The receptors come from a male donor in good health and CMV-seronegative. CDR3s include the opening cysteine and the closing phenylalanine or tryptophan. The order of the fields is J gene, V gene, D gene, CDR3 DNA, CDR3 protein. A D gene is named only where the DNA matches it firmly.

TRBJ2-3 TRBV4-3 - TGCGCCAGCAGCCAAGATCCATCCGAGCTCACAGATACGCAGTATTTT CASSQDPSELTDTQYF
TRBJ1-6 TRBV9 - TGTGCCAGCAGTGAATTTGACAGCTCCTATAATTCACCCCTCCACTTT CASSEFDSSYNSPLHF
TRBJ2-5 TRBV7-6 - TGTGCCAGCAGCTTTACAGGGTCATACCAAGAGACCCAGTACTTC CASSFTGSYQETQYF
TRBJ2-7 TRBV11-2 - TGTGCCAGCAGTCCGGGACGGGGGATCTACGAGCAGTACTTC CASSPGRGIYEQYF
TRBJ2-7 TRBV5-1 - TGCGCCAGCAGCTTTCAGGGGTCCTACGAGCAGTACTTC CASSFQGSYEQYF
TRBJ2-2 TRBV7-9 - TGTGCCAGCAGCCAAGACAGATACACCGGGGAGCTGTTTTTT CASSQDRYTGELFF
TRBJ2-6 TRBV7-9 - TGTGCCAGCAGCTTAGGTCTCCAGGCTGGGGCCAACGTCCTGACTTTC CASSLGLQAGANVLTF
TRBJ1-4 TRBV7-2 TRBD1 TGTGCCAGCAGCCCCCGACAGGGGAAGGGTGAAAAACTGTTTTTT CASSPRQGKGEKLFF
TRBJ2-7 TRBV7-6 TRBD1 TGTGCCAGCAGCTTATCAGAGACAGGGGGTCCGGACGAGCAGTACTTC CASSLSETGGPDEQYF
TRBJ1-6 TRBV19 - TGTGCCAGTAGAAGGAGCTCCTATAATTCACCCCTCCACTTT CASRRSSYNSPLHF
TRBJ2-5 TRBV6-1 - TGTGCCACCGTCAGGGGATCGGAGACCCAGTACTTC CATVRGSETQYF
TRBJ1-1 TRBV18 - TGTGCCAGCCTAGTGAACACTGAAGCTTTCTTT CASLVNTEAFF
TRBJ2-5 TRBV5-1 - TGCGCCAGCAGCTTAGGGGCTAGCGAAGAGACCCAGTACTTC CASSLGASEETQYF
TRBJ1-3 TRBV7-9 - TGTGCCAGCAGTTCCAGGGTCAGCTCTGGAAACACCATATATTTT CASSSRVSSGNTIYF
TRBJ1-1 TRBV18 - TGTGCCAGCTCACCAAGTGCTACGAACACTGAAGCTTTCTTT CASSPSATNTEAFF
TRBJ1-5 TRBV15 - TGTGCCACCAGCAGCGTCGAACAGGGAGGGGGGTATCAGCCCCAGCATTTT CATSSVEQGGGYQPQHF
TRBJ1-4 TRBV7-9 TRBD1 TGTGCCAGCAGCTCCGGACAGGGTTCAGCGGAACTGTTTTTT CASSSGQGSAELFF
TRBJ2-5 TRBV5-1 TRBD2 TGCGCCAGCAGCTATAGCGGGGGGGCGTCAGAGACCCAGTACTTC CASSYSGGASETQYF
TRBJ2-3 TRBV6-4 - TGTGCCAGCAGTAGGCTGGGGACAACCAGCACAGATACGCAGTATTTT CASSRLGTTSTDTQYF
TRBJ1-3 TRBV7-9 - TGTGCCAGCAGCTGGAACAGGGCACTCTCTGGAAACACCATATATTTT CASSWNRALSGNTIYF
TRBJ2-5 TRBV5-1 - TGCGCCAGCAGCTTTACGCCGGGTGGGGAGACCCAGTACTTC CASSFTPGGETQYF
TRBJ2-7 TRBV6-1 - TGTGCCAGCAGTGAGGGGGGTAACGAGCAGTACTTC CASSEGGNEQYF
TRBJ2-7 TRBV9 TRBD2 TGTGCCAGCAACCCCAGAGGGAGGGACCACGAGCAGTACTTC CASNPRGRDHEQYF
TRBJ2-2 TRBV4-2 TRBD2 TGTGCCAGCAGCCGGACTAGCGGGGGGGCATCTAACACCGGGGAGCTGTTTTTT CASSRTSGGASNTGELFF
TRBJ1-6 TRBV4-3 - TGCGCCAGCAGCCAAGATTTCCCAGCCTATAATTCACCCCTCCACTTT CASSQDFPAYNSPLHF
TRBJ1-1 TRBV6-1 - TGTGCCAGCAGTGAAGCCCAGGGGTCGGTCACTGAAGCTTTCTTT CASSEAQGSVTEAFF